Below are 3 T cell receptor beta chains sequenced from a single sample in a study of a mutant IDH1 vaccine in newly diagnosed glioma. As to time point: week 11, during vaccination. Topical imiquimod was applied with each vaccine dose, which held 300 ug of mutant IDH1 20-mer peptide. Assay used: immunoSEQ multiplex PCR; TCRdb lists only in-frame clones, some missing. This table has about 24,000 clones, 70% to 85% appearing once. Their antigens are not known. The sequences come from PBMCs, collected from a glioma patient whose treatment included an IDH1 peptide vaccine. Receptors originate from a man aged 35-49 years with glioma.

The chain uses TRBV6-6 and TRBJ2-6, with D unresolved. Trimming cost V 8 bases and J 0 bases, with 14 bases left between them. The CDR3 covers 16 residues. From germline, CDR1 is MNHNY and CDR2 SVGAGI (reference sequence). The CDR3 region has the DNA TGTGCCAGCGCTACCCGTCGAAGCTCTGGGGCCAACGTCCTGACTTTC. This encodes CASATRRSSGANVLTF.

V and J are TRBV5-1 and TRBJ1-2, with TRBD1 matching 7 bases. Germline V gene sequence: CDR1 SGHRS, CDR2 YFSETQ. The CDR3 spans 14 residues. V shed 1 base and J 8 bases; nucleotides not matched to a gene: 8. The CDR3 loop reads CASSLTGVSLGYTF. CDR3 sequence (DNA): TGCGCCAGCAGCTTGACAGGGGTCTCCCTCGGCTACACCTTC.

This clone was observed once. The CDR3 DNA is TGTGCCAGCTCACTTTGGACAGAGGACTACGAGCAGTACTTC. It encodes CASSLWTEDYEQYF. The J gene is TRBJ2-7, the V gene TRBV18; maybe TRBD1 (6 bases). Germline CDR1 KGHSH, CDR2 LQKENI. V shed 4 bases and J shed 3 bases, with 13 bases lying between them. The CDR3 is 14 residues long.